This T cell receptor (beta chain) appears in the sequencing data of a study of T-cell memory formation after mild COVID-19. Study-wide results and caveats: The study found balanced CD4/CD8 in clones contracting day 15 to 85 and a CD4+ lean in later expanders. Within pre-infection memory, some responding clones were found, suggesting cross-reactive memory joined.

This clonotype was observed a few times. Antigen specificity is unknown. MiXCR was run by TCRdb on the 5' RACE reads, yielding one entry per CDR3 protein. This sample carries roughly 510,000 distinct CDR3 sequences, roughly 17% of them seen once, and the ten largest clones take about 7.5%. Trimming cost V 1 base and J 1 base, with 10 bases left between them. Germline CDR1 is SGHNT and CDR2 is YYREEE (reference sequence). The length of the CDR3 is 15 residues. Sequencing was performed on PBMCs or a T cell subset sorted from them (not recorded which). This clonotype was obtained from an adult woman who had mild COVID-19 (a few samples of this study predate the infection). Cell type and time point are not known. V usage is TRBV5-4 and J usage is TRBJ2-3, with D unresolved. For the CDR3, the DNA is TGTGCCAGCAGCTTGAGGTCGAGCCGCACAGATACGCAGTATTTT. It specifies CASSLRSSRTDTQYF. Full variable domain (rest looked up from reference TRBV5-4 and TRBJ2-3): ETGVTQSPTHLIKTRGQQVTLRCSSQSGHNTVSWYQQALGQGPQFIFQYYREEENGRGNFPPRFSGLQFPNYSSELNVNALELDDSALYLCASSLRSSRTDTQYFGPGTRLTVL.